Sequencing of this T cell receptor beta chain was carried out in a study of T cells in Graves' hyperthyroidism and ophthalmopathy. CDR1 and CDR2 (germline): SGHAT, FQNNGV. V was pared by 0 bases and J by 5 bases, with 9 bases of the junction left unmatched. The CDR3 contains 17 residues. TCR beta CDR3 regions were amplified from RNA. With the HTBI primer set, the TCR CDR3 went through a first round of RT-PCR. TCRdb reprocessed the multiplex PCR reads with MiXCR, giving one entry per CDR3 protein. The profile shows around 500,000 distinct CDR3 sequences, over 13% of them singletons. This clonotype appeared many times.

This chain uses TRBV11-2 with TRBJ2-7; 11 bases agree with TRBD2. The sequence was obtained from a woman younger than 35 with Graves' hyperthyroidism. Sequenced material: blood. In DNA, the CDR3 is TGTGCCAGCAGCTTAGATTTCAGGCTAGCGGGAGGCCACGAGCAGTACGTC. Amino acids: CASSLDFRLAGGHEQYV.